A single sample is the source of the 3 T cell receptor beta chains below, sequenced in a study of T cell changes during pregnancy in multiple sclerosis (dated by TCRdb to between 2018 and 2020). Libraries were prepared through the immunoSEQ multiplex PCR assay. TCRdb re-hosts the immuneACCESS table, in-frame sequences only. Its copies lack some clones; in the studies checked, an unresolved V gene accounts for under half of them, and the cause for the rest is not known. The sample table holds under 75,000 clones, of which over 90% were seen once. About 0.27% of the sample is in the top ten clones. The sequences come from CD4+ T cells from peripheral blood mononuclear cells, collected after pregnancy. The receptors come from a female donor with multiple sclerosis, enrolled in a pregnancy study.

The V call is TRBV6-1, the J call TRBJ2-7; D is uncertain. The CDR3 has 13 amino acids. The germline gives CDR1 MNHNS, CDR2 SASEGT. Between the trimmed V and J ends, which lost 1 base and 2 bases, there was a span of 6 bases. CDR3 nucleotides: TGTGCCAGCAGTGAAGTTCCGGCCTACGAGCAGTACTTC. It translates to CASSEVPAYEQYF.

The J gene is TRBJ1-1, the V gene TRBV27; 10 positions match TRBD1. This CDR3 has 13 residues. Germline CDR1 is MNHEY and CDR2 is SMNVEV (reference sequence). Trimming at V came to 4 bases and at J to 4 bases, leaving 0 bases not matched to a gene. This chain's CDR3 is CASSWTGGTEAFF. CDR3 in DNA: TGTGCCAGCAGTTGGACAGGGGGCACTGAAGCTTTCTTT.

CDR3 loop: CASSVSPGQTNYGYTF. The CDR3 DNA sequence: TGTGCCAGCAGCGTATCTCCGGGACAGACTAACTATGGCTACACCTTC. The chain has TRBV9 and TRBJ1-2; 7 positions agree with TRBD1. With 1 base clipped from V and 0 bases from J, the junction kept 6 bases outside the gene matches. The CDR3 covers 16 residues. Per the germline V gene, CDR1 is SGDLS and CDR2 is YYNGEE.